Given below is one T cell receptor beta chain in context. Its specific antigen is unknown. No base-level quality is on record; no much larger clone is a single base apart. The source of the sample is a study of blood T cell repertoires in COVID-19 (dated by TCRdb to 2018 to 2020). Regarding the study in general: Samples from collaborators originated in the United States, Italy and Spain and spanned both the acute and convalescent phases of COVID-19. The repertoires were made available in a free public database intended to serve as a resource for research on the immune response to SARS-CoV-2. The dataset comprised deeply sampled blood TCRbeta repertoires from subjects exposed to, actively infected with, or recovered from COVID-19. The sample metadata nearly always contained a de-identified subject ID, COVID-19 status, age in years and sex. The prospective study material was composed of cDNA or gDNA derived from T cells, B-cell-depleted T cells, or PBMCs. The samples were drawn from the first 160 participants of the ongoing ImmuneRACE study and from roughly 1,300 subjects provided by 6 global collaborators. Where HLA class I and class II types were available, the types were taken from metadata supplied by the sample provider, not from assay-based typing. The paper's findings and limits, for the study overall: Clinical and demographic metadata were provided uncurated, with the amount varying by source and participant.

There are 13 amino acids in the CDR3, from cysteine to phenylalanine inclusive. Just CDR3 DNA is preserved here, 39 bases in frame from base 1. The germline V gene yields SGHAT for CDR1 and FQNNGV for CDR2. Relative to germline, V is missing 5 bases and J is missing 3 bases, with 3 bases of the junction outside any gene match. In the prospective study, participants were roughly 18 to 89 years old, resided in fewer than 25 geographic areas of the United States, and were enrolled through a virtual design. In the prospective study, participants were assigned to cohorts based on the clinical history participants reported in a screening survey and a study questionnaire. Recovered participants in ImmuneRACE Cohort 3 were defined as having two consecutive negative NP/OP PCR tests, clearance from a healthcare professional, or resolution of symptoms. Each participant in the prospective study had whole blood, serum and a nasopharyngeal or oropharyngeal swab collected by mobile phlebotomists. Prospective study participants could optionally give additional blood draws and questionnaires over an approximately 2-month period. Blood samples from the prospective study were shipped frozen or at room temperature prior to DNA extraction.

TCRbeta CDR3 regions were amplified from genomic DNA by means of the immunoSEQ Assay, a bias-controlled multiplex PCR. Concerning the study's data processing: Nucleated cell counts per sample were estimated from amplification of reference gene primers within the assay. Sequence reads were collapsed and filtered to measure the absolute abundance of every unique TCRbeta CDR3 rearrangement. For each sample, productive Simpson clonality was calculated as the square root of Simpson's diversity index over productive rearrangements. TCRdb re-hosts the immuneACCESS table, in-frame sequences only. Its copies lack some clones; in the studies checked, an unresolved V gene accounts for under half of them, and the cause for the rest is not known. Clone size and the V and J calls come from that table; the DNA yielded D and trimming. The sample table records roughly 450,000 clones; roughly 88% of these occur just once. The ten largest clones take up approximately 0.55% of the sample.

The TCR sequence derives from a man younger than 35 who had recovered from COVID-19. The sample was PBMCs or T cells enriched from blood (not recorded which). The sequence is built from TRBV11-2 and TRBJ1-2, and TRBD1 aligns with 7 junction nucleotides. The bases are TGTGCCAGCAGCAGGACAGGATACTATGGCTACACCTTC. Its protein is CASSRTGYYGYTF.